This T cell receptor (beta chain) stems from a study of CD8+ T cells in alopecia areata. The CDR3 loop spans 12 amino acids. V lost 4 bases and J lost 4, with 7 bases in between. Germline-derived CDR1 and CDR2 are KGHSY and FQNENV. Sequencing relied on a cDNA template that was reverse transcribed from extracted RNA. Method: immunoSEQ multiplex PCR; TCRdb's copy keeps in-frame clones and lacks some. The profile shows roughly 200,000 clones, 53% of them singletons. The treatment here: oral pan-JAK inhibitor, 5-10 mg twice daily. Sequencing used CD8+ T cells sorted from blood, obtained at week 24, from a patient treated with tofacitinib. The V and J genes are TRBV16 and TRBJ1-1, with unresolved D. The sequence derives from a human donor with alopecia areata. CDR3: CASSPMGTEAFF. The CDR3 DNA sequence: TGTGCCAGCAGCCCGATGGGCACTGAAGCTTTCTTT.